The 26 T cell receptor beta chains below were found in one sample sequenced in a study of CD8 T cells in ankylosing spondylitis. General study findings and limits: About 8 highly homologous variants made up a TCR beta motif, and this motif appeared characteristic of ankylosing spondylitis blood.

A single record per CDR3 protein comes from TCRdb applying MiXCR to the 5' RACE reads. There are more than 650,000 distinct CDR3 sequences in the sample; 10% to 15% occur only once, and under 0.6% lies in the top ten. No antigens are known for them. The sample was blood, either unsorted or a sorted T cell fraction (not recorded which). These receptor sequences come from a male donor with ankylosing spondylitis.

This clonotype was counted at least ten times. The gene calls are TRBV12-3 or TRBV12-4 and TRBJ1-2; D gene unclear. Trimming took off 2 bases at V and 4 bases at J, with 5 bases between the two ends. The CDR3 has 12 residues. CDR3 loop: CASSLFPYGYTF. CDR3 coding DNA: TGTGCCAGCAGTTTATTCCCCTATGGCTACACCTTC.

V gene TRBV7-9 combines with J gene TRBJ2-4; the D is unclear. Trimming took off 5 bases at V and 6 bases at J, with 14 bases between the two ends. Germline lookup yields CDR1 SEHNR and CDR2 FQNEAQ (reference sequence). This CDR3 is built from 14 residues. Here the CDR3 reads CASSQVARLNIQYF. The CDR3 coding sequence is TGTGCCAGCAGCCAAGTGGCCCGTCTAAACATTCAGTACTTC.

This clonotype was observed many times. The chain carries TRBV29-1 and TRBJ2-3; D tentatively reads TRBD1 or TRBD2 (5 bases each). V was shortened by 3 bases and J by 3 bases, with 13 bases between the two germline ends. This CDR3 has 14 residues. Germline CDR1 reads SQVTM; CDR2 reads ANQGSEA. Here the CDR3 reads CSVERGVGTDTQYF. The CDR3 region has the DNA TGCAGCGTTGAGAGAGGGGTCGGGACAGATACGCAGTATTTT.

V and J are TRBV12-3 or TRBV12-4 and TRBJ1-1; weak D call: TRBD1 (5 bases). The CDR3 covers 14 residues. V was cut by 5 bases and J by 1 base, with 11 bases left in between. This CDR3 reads CASSGVGANTEAFF. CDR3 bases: TGTGCCAGCAGTGGCGTAGGGGCGAACACTGAAGCTTTCTTT.

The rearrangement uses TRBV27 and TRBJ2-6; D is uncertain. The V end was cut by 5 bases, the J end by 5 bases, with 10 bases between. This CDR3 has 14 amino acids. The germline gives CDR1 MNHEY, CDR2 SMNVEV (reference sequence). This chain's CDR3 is CASSAQVWANVLTF. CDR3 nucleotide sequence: TGTGCCAGCAGTGCGCAGGTCTGGGCCAACGTCCTGACTTTC.

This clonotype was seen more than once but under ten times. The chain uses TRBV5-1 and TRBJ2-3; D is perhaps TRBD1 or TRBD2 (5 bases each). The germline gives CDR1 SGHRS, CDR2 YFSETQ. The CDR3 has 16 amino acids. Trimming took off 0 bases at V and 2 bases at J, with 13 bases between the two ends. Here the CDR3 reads CASSLEWVGVTDTQYF. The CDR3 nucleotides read TGCGCCAGCAGCTTGGAATGGGTGGGGGTCACAGATACGCAGTATTTT. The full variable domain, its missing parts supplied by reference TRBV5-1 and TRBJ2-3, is KAGVTQTPRYLIKTRGQQVTLSCSPISGHRSVSWYQQTPGQGLQFLFEYFSETQRNKGNFPGRFSGRQFSNSRSEMNVSTLELGDSALYLCASSLEWVGVTDTQYFGPGTRLTVL.

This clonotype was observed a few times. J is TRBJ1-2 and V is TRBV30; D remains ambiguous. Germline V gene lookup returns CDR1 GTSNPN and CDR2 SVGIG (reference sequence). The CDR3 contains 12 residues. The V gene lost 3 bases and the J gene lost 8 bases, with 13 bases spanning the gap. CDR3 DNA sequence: TGTGCCTGGAGAGACGGACTTCAAGGCTACACCTTC. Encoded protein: CAWRDGLQGYTF. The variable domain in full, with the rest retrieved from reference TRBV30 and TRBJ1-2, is SQTIHQWPATLVQPVGSPLSLECTVEGTSNPNLYWYRQAAGRGLQLLFYSVGIGQISSEVPQNLSASRPQDRQFILSSKKLLLSDSGFYLCAWRDGLQGYTFGSGTRLTVV.

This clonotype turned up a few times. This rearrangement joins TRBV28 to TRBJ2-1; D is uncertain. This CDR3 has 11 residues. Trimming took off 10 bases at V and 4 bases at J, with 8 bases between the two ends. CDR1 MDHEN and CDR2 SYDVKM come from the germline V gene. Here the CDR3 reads CATVMYNEQFF. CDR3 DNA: TGTGCCACCGTTATGTACAATGAGCAGTTCTTC.

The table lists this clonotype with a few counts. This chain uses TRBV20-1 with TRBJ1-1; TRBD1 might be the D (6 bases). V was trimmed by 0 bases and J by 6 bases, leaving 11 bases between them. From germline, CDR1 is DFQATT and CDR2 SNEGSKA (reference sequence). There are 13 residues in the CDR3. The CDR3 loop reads CSARDGTGSEAFF. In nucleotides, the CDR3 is TGCAGTGCTAGAGATGGAACAGGGTCTGAAGCTTTCTTT.

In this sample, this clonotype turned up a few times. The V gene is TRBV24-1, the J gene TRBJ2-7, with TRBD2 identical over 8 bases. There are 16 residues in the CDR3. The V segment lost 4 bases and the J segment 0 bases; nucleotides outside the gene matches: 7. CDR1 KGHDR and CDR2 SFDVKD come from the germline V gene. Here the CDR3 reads CATSEGAGGSSYEQYF. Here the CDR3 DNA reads TGTGCCACCAGTGAAGGGGCGGGAGGCAGCTCCTACGAGCAGTACTTC.

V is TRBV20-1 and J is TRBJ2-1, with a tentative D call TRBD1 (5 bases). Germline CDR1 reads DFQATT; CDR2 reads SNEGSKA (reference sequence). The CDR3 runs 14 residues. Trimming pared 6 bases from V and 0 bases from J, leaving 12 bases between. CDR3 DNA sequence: TGCAGTGCGATGCCTAGGGGCTCCTACAATGAGCAGTTCTTC. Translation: CSAMPRGSYNEQFF.

CDR3 region: CASKSPRGDSYNEQFF. In DNA, the CDR3 is TGTGCCAGCAAGTCCCCGCGGGGGGACTCCTACAATGAGCAGTTCTTC. The gene calls are TRBV6-1 and TRBJ2-1; 8 bases map to TRBD2. Trimming at V came to 7 bases and at J to 0 bases, leaving 8 bases not matched to a gene. Germline CDR1 and CDR2: MNHNS and SASEGT. This CDR3 region has 16 residues.

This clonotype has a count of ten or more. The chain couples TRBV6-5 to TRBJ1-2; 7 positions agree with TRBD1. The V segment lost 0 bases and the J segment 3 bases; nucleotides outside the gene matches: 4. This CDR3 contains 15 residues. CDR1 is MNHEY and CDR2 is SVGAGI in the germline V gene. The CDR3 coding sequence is TGTGCCAGCAGTTACTCCAAGGGACAGTACTATGGCTACACCTTC. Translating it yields CASSYSKGQYYGYTF.

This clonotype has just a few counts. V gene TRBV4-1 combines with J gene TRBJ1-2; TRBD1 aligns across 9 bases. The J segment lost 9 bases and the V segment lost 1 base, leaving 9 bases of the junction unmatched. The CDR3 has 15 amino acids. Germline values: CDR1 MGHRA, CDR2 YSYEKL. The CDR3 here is CASSQASDRGRRYTF. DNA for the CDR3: TGCGCCAGCAGCCAAGCTTCGGACAGGGGAAGGCGCTACACCTTC.

Written as DNA, the CDR3 is TGTGCCAGCAGCTCGAGTCTAGCGGGGGGCACAGATACGCAGTATTTT. It encodes CASSSSLAGGTDTQYF. The chain joins TRBV7-2 to TRBJ2-3, with 10 nucleotides matching TRBD2. Germline V gene sequence: CDR1 SGHTA, CDR2 FQGNSA. CDR3 size: 16 residues. After removal of 4 bases from V and 1 base from J, the junction contained 5 bases not matched to a gene.

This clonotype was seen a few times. The CDR3, as DNA: TGCAGTTTGGACAGTCAAGAGACCCAGTACTTC. Protein sequence: CSLDSQETQYF. V and J are TRBV20-1 and TRBJ2-5, with D tentatively TRBD1 (6 bases). Germline V lookup: CDR1 DFQATT, CDR2 SNEGSKA (reference sequence). The V end lost 8 bases, the J end lost 2 bases, and 9 bases lay between the germline ends. This CDR3 comprises 11 residues.

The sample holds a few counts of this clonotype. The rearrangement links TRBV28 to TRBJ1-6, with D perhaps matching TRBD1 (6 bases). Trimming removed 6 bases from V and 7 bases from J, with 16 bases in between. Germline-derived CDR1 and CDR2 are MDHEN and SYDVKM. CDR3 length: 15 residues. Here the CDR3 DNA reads TGTGCCAGCAGCCTCCCCGGACAGCTAAATTCACCCCTCCACTTT. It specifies CASSLPGQLNSPLHF.

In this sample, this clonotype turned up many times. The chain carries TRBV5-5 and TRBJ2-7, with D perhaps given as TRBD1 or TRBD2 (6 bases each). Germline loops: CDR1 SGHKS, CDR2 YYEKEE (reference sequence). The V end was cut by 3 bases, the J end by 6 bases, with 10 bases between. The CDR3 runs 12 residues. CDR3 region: CASSWGASEQYF. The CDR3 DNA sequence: TGTGCCAGCAGCTGGGGGGCATCCGAGCAGTACTTC.

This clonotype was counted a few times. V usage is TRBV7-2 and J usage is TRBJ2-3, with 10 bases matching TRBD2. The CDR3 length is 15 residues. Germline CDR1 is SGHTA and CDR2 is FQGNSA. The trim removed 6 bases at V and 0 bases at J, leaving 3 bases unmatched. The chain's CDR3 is CASRRTSGSTDTQYF. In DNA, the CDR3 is TGTGCCAGCAGAAGGACTAGCGGCAGCACAGATACGCAGTATTTT.

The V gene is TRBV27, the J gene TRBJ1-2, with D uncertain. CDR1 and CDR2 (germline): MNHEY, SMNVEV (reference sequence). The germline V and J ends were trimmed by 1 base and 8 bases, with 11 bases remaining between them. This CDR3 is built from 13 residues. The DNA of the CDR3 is TGTGCCAGCAGTTTATTAAACGGGTTGGGCTACACCTTC. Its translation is CASSLLNGLGYTF.

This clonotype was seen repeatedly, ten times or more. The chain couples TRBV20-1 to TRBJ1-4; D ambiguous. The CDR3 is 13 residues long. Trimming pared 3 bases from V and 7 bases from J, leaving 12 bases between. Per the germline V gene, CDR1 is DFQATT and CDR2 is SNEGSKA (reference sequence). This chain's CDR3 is CSASFGGFEKLFF. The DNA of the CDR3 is TGCAGTGCTAGTTTCGGTGGCTTTGAAAAACTGTTTTTT.

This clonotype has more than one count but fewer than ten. In nucleotides, the CDR3 is TGTGCCAGCAGTTCCCATGTGAAGGGGGCTTATGGCTACACCTTC. Its protein product is CASSSHVKGAYGYTF. The chain uses TRBV27 and TRBJ1-2, with TRBD1 identical over 7 bases. V gave up 4 bases and J gave up 5 bases; unmatched junction bases: 10. Germline V CDR1 and CDR2: MNHEY, SMNVEV (reference sequence). This CDR3 has 15 amino acids.

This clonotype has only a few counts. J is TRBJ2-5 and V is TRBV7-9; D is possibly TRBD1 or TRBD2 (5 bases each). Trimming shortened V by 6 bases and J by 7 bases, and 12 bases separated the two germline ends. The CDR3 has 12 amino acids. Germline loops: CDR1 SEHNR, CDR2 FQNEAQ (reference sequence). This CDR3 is CASSRDRTTQYF. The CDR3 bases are TGTGCCAGCAGTCGGGACCGGACGACCCAGTACTTC.

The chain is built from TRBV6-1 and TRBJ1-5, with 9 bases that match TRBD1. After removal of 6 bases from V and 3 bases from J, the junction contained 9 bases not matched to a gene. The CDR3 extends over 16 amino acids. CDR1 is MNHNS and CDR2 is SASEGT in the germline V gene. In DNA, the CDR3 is TGTGCCAGCAGCCCCTGGACAGGGGCTGACAATCAGCCCCAGCATTTT. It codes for CASSPWTGADNQPQHF.

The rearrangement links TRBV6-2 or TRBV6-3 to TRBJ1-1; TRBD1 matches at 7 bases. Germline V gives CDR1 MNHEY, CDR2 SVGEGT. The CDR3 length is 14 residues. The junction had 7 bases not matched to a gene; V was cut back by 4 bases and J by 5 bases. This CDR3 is CASSWDSLGTEAFF. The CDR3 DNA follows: TGTGCCAGCAGTTGGGACAGCCTTGGTACTGAAGCTTTCTTT.

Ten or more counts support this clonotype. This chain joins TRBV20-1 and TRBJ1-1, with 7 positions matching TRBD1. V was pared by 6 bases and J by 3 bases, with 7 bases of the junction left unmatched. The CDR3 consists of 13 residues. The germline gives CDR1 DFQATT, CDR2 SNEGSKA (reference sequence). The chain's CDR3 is CSAHGTVYTEAFF. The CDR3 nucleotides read TGCAGTGCGCATGGGACAGTTTACACTGAAGCTTTCTTT.